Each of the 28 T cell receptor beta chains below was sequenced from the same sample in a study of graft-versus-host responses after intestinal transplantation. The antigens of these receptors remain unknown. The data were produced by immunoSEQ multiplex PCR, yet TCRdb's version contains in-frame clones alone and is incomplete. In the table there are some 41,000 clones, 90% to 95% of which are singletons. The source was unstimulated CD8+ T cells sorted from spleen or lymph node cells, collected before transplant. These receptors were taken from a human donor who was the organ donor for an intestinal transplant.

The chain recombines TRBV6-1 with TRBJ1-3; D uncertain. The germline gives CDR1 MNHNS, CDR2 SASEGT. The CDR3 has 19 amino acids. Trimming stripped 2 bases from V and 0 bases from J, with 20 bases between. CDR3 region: CASSELVSVLPSSGNTIYF. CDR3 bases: TGTGCCAGCAGTGAATTGGTTTCTGTTCTACCAAGCTCTGGAAACACCATATATTTT.

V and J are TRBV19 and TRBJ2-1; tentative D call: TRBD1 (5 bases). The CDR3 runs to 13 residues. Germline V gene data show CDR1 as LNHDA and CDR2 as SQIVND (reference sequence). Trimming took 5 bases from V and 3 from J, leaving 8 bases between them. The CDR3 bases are TGTGCCAGTAGTGCGACAGACTACAATGAGCAGTTCTTC. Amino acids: CASSATDYNEQFF.

CDR3 sequence reads: CASSLGGFPDTQYF. The CDR3 bases are TGTGCCAGCAGCTTAGGAGGGTTCCCAGATACGCAGTATTTT. The chain couples TRBV11-3 to TRBJ2-3, with a weak D call TRBD2 (5 bases). The CDR3 length is 14 residues. V lost 1 base and J lost 4, with 9 bases in between. Germline assignment: CDR1 SGHNT and CDR2 YENEEA.

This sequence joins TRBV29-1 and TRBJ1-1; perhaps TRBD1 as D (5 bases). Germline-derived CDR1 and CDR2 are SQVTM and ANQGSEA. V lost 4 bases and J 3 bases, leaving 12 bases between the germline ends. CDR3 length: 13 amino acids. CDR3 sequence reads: CSVAGYTYTEAFF. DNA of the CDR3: TGCAGCGTTGCAGGGTACACCTACACTGAAGCTTTCTTT. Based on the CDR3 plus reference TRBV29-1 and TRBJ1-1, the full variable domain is SAVISQKPSRDICQRGTSLTIQCQVDSQVTMMFWYRQQPGQSLTLIATANQGSEATYESGFVIDKFPISRPNLTFSTLTVSNMSPEDSSIYLCSVAGYTYTEAFFGQGTRLTVV.

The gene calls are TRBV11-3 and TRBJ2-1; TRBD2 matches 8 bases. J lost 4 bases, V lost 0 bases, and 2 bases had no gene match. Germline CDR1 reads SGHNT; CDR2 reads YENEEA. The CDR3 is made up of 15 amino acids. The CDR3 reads CASSLDSGAYNEQFF. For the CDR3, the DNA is TGTGCCAGCAGCTTAGATAGCGGGGCATACAATGAGCAGTTCTTC. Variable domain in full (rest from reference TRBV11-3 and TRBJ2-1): EAGVVQSPRYKIIEKKQPVAFWCNPISGHNTLYWYLQNLGQGPELLIRYENEEAVDDSQLPKDRFSAERLKGVDSTLKIQPAELGDSAVYLCASSLDSGAYNEQFFGPGTRLTVL.

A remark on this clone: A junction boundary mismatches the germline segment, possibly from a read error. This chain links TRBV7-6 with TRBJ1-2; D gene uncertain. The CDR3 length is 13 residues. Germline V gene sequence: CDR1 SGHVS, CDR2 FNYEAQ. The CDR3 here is CASSLEGTALLSF. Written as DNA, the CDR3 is TGTGCCAGCAGCTTAGAAGGAACCGCTCTCTTATCCTTC.

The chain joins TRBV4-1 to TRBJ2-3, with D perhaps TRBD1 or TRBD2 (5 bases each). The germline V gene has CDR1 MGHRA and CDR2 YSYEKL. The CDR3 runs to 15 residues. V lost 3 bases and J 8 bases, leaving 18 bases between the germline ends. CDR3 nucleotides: TGCGCCAGCAGCCAGATAGGAGGTGGCCAGGGTACGCAGTATTTT. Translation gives CASSQIGGGQGTQYF.

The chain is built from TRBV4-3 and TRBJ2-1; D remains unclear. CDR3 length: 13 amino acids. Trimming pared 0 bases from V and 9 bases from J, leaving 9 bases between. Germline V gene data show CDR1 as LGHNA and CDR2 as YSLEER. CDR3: CASSQDGGTEQFF. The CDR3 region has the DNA TGCGCCAGCAGCCAAGATGGCGGTACTGAGCAGTTCTTC.

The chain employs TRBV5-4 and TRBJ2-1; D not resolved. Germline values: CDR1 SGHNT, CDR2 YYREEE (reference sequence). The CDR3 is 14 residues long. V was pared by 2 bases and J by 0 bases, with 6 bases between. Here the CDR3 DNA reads TGTGCCAGCAGCTTAGTCCCCTCCTACAATGAGCAGTTCTTC. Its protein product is CASSLVPSYNEQFF.

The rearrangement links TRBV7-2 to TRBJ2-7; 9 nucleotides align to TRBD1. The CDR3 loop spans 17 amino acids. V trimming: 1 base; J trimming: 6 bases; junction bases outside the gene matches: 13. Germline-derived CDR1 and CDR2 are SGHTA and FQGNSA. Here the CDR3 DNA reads TGTGCCAGCAGCTTAGTCGGCGGGACAGGGCTATGGAGCGAGCAGTACTTC. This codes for CASSLVGGTGLWSEQYF.

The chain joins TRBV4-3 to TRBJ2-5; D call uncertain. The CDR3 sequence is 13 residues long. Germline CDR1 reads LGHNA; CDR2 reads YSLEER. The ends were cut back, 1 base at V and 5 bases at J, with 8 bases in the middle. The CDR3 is CASSQGVVETQYF. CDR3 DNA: TGCGCCAGCAGCCAAGGGGTGGTGGAGACCCAGTACTTC.

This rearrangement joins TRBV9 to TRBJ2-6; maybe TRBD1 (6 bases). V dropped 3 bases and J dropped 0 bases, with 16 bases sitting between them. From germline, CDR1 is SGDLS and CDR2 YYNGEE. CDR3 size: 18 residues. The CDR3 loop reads CASSANPTQGSGANVLTF. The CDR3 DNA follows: TGTGCCAGCAGCGCAAACCCGACACAGGGCTCTGGGGCCAACGTCCTGACTTTC.

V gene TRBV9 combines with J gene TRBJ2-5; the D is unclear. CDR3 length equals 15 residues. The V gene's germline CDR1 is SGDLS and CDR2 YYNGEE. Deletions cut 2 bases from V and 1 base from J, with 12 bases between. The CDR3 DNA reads TGTGCCAGCAGCGTGACCGGCCTTACCCAAGAGACCCAGTACTTC. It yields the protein CASSVTGLTQETQYF.

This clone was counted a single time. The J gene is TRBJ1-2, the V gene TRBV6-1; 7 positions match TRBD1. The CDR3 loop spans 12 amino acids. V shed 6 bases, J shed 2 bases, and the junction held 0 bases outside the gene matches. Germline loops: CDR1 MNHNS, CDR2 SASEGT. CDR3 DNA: TGTGCCAGCAGCAGGGGGAACTATGGCTACACCTTC. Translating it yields CASSRGNYGYTF.

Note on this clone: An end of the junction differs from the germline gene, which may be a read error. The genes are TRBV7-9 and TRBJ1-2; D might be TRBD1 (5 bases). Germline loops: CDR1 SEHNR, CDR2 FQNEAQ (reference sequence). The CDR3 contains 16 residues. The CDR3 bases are TGTGCCAGCAGCTTATTACCCAGGGACGGTAACAATGGCTACACCTTC. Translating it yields CASSLLPRDGNNGYTF.

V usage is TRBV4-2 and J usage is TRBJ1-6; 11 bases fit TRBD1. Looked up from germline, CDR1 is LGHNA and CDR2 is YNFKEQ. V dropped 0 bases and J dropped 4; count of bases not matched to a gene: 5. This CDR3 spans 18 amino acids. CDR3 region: CASSQEFGQGAYNSPLHF. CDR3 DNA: TGTGCCAGCAGCCAAGAATTCGGACAGGGGGCTTATAATTCACCCCTCCACTTT.

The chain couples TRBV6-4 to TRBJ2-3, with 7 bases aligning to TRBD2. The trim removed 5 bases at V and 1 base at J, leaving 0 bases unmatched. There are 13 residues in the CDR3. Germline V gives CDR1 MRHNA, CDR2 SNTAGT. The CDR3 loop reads CASSSGGTDTQYF. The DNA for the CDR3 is TGTGCCAGCAGTAGCGGGGGCACAGATACGCAGTATTTT.

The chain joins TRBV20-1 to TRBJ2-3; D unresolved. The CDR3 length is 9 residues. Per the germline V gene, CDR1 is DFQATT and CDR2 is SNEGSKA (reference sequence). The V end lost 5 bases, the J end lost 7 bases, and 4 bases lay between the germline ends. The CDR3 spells CSAGHTQYF. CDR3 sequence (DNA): TGCAGTGCTGGGCATACGCAGTATTTT.

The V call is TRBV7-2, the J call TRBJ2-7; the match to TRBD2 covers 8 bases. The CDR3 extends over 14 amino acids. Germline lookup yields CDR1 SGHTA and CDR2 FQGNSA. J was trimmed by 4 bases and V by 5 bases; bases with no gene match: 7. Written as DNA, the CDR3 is TGTGCCAGCAGCGCCGGGACTAGTATGTACGAGCAGTACTTC. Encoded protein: CASSAGTSMYEQYF.

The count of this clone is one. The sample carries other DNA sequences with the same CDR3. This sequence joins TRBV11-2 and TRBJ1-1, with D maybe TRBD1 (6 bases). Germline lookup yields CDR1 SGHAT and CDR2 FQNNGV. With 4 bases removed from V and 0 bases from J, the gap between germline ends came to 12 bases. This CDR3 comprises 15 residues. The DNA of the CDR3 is TGTGCCAGCAGCTCGACAGGCTCTATGAACACTGAAGCTTTCTTT. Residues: CASSSTGSMNTEAFF.

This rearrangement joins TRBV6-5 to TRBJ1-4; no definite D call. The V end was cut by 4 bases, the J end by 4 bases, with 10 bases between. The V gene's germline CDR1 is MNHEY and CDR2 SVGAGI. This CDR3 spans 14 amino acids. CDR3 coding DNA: TGTGCCAGCAGTTTGGTTTCCGTTAATGAAAAACTGTTTTTT. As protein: CASSLVSVNEKLFF.

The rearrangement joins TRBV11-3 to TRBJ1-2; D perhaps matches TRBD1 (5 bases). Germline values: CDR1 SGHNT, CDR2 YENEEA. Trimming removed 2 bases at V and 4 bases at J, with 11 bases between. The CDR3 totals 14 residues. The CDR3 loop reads CASSLCMGGYGYTF. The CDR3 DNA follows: TGTGCCAGCAGCTTATGTATGGGGGGCTATGGCTACACCTTC.

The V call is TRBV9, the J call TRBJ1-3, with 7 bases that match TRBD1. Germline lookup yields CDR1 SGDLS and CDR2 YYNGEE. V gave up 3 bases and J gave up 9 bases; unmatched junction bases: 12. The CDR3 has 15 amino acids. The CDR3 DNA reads TGTGCCAGCAGCGCCGACAGGGACCTTGCCGGCACCATATATTTT. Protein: CASSADRDLAGTIYF.

Written as DNA, the CDR3 is TGTGCCAGCAGTTACTCCCAGGGGACTGAAGCTTTCTTT. This translates into CASSYSQGTEAFF. This sequence joins TRBV6-5 and TRBJ1-1; D possibly corresponds to TRBD1 (6 bases). Per the germline V gene, CDR1 is MNHEY and CDR2 is SVGAGI. The CDR3 spans 13 residues. V gave up 0 bases and J gave up 5 bases, with 7 bases separating them.

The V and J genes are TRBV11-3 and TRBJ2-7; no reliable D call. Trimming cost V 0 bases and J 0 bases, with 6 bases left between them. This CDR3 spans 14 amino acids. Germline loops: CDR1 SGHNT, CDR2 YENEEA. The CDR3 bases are TGTGCCAGCAGCTTAGACCACAGCTCCTACGAGCAGTACTTC. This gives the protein CASSLDHSSYEQYF.

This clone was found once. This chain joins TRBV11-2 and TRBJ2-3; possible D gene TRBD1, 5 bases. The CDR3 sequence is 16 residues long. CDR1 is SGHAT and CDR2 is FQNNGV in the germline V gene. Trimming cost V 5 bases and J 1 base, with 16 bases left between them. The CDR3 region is CASSPTTGAGTDTQYF. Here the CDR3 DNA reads TGTGCCAGCAGCCCCACCACTGGGGCGGGCACAGATACGCAGTATTTT.

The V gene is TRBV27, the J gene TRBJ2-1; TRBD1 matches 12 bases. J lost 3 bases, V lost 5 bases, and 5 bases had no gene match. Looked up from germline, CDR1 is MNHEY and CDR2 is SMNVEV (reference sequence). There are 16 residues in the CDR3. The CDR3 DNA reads TGTGCCAGCAGTAAGGGGACAGGGGGCGTCTACAATGAGCAGTTCTTC. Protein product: CASSKGTGGVYNEQFF.

The CDR3 here is CASSLRRAGGPGEQYF. The CDR3 nucleotides are TGCGCCAGCAGTCTCCGACGAGCGGGGGGCCCGGGGGAGCAGTACTTC. The rearrangement joins TRBV4-3 to TRBJ2-7, with 9 bases that match TRBD2. The junction had 16 bases not matched to a gene; V was cut back by 6 bases and J by 7 bases. The CDR3 extends over 16 amino acids. Germline V gene data show CDR1 as LGHNA and CDR2 as YSLEER.